The rows below give T cell receptor beta chains drawn from one sample of a study of response to subunit inactivated influenza vaccine. One entry per CDR3 protein, called by TCRdb with MiXCR from the RT-PCR reads. The sample consists of about 780,000 distinct CDR3 sequences, around 20% of them appearing once. The sequences come from PBMCs from blood, collected roughly 5 days after vaccination. These receptors were collected from a man between 45 and 60 years old who received an inactivated influenza vaccine. The CDR3 runs from the conserved cysteine through the conserved F or W.

length	V	CDR3
16	TRBV6-2/TRBV6-3	CASSCAAGQGFTEAFF
15	TRBV12-5	CASGAGTGTLDEQFF
14	TRBV19	CAAQGRPNTGELFF
15	TRBV28	CASTTPRTGGFEQYF
14	TRBV7-9	CASSLTGGKETQYF
17	TRBV29-1	CSVEDFRWGRGTDTQYF
16	TRBV10-3	CAISDRGDRGREKLFF
15	TRBV5-6	CASSAGLAGGPEQFF
14	TRBV20-1	CSAHRDSRGDTQYF
16	TRBV12-3/TRBV12-4	CASSFWAQGTGETQYF
15	TRBV12-3/TRBV12-4	CASRSLRYQPETQYF
15	TRBV12-3/TRBV12-4	CASRPAGGDYNEQFF
16	TRBV9	CASSPVTAGGRYEQYF
15	TRBV7-2	CASSLAGLGMETQYF
14	TRBV6-1	CASSQATGSYEQYF
15	TRBV5-1	CASSLLTTGANVLTF
11	TRBV28	CAIYLQGEAFF
13	TRBV10-3	CAISDPGGTEAFF
12	TRBV29-1	CSVIDGSYEQYF
15	TRBV4-3	CASSQTTGEAEKLFF
15	TRBV5-6	CASSFPGTGSYEQYF
14	TRBV10-3	CAISQPGLTNEQFF
14	TRBV7-9	CASSLGQGGSEQFF
12	TRBV10-3	CAISESPYEQYF
14	TRBV14	CASSQEAGVYEQYF
15	TRBV20-1	CSANRQGLENSPLHF
14	TRBV5-1	CATSAGDAKNIQYF
16	TRBV19	CASSFSRTFRGDTQYF
14	TRBV20-1	CSATPAPGGSPLHF
16	TRBV12-3/TRBV12-4	CASSPLFTSGRGEQYF